This TCR beta chain stems from a study of CD8 T cells in ankylosing spondylitis. As to this clonotype: As yet, its antigen is unknown.

Whole-study results and caveats: Prior work had noted some motif variants in reactive arthritis blood and synovial fluid. Characteristic of ankylosing spondylitis blood, it appeared, was a TCR beta motif comprising roughly 8 highly homologous variants.

This CDR3 is 17 amino acids long. The germline V gene encodes CDR1 MNHEY and CDR2 SMNVEV (reference sequence). The V segment lost 5 bases and the J segment 5 bases; nucleotides outside the gene matches: 12. For TCR beta, libraries came from quantitative 5'-RACE with molecular barcodes. In TCRdb, the 5' RACE reads were re-called with MiXCR into one record per CDR3 protein. The sample has a few hundred thousand distinct CDR3 sequences, approximately 8% seen once. Sequences were obtained from blood, either unsorted or a sorted T cell fraction (not recorded which). J is TRBJ1-1 and V is TRBV27; 12 bases are a match to TRBD1. The sequence derives from a male donor with ankylosing spondylitis. The CDR3 coding sequence is TGTGCCAGCAGTGAAGGGTTGGGACAGGGGGCGAGGACTGAAGCTTTCTTT. This codes for CASSEGLGQGARTEAFF.